Below, one T cell receptor (beta chain) is given with its context. The antigen is not known. TCRdb re-called the 5' RACE reads with MiXCR, one entry per CDR3 protein. The sample lists around 65,000 distinct CDR3 sequences, 5% to 6.5% occurring once. The sample belongs to a study of T cells after yellow fever vaccination. The study, taken as a whole, reports: Researchers report a weaker secondary response that nonetheless peaked faster, day 5 versus 15.

The CDR3 loop spans 14 amino acids. The trim removed 8 bases at V and 5 bases at J, leaving 12 bases unmatched. CDR1 KGHSH and CDR2 LQKENI come from the germline V gene. The sequenced sample was CD4+ T cells sorted from PBMCs, obtained approximately 16 days after the first yellow fever vaccination. This chain joins TRBV18 and TRBJ2-7, with 7 bases fitting TRBD1. The clonotype comes from a man between 18 and 29 years old who received the YFV17D yellow fever vaccine. The CDR3 reads CASVRGQGENEQYF. The CDR3 region has the DNA TGTGCCAGCGTCCGCGGCCAGGGGGAAAACGAGCAGTACTTC.